Shown below are 8 T cell receptor beta chains from a single sample sequenced in a study of CD8+ T cells in alopecia areata. As the sequencing template, cDNA was produced by extracting RNA and reverse transcribing it. Profiled with immunoSEQ multiplex PCR; TCRdb holds only in-frame clones, not every one. The sample consists of fewer than 200,000 clones, 59% of them appearing once. Source: CD4+ T cells sorted from blood, taken at week 0. Source of these receptors: a human donor with alopecia areata.

V gene TRBV29-1 combines with J gene TRBJ2-2; TRBD1 is a possible D gene (6 bases). CDR1 is SQVTM, CDR2 ANQGSEA, per germline. Trimming stripped 7 bases from V and 4 bases from J, with 13 bases between. There are 13 residues in the CDR3. CDR3 in amino acids: CSGRDTATGELFF. The CDR3 bases are TGCAGCGGACGGGACACCGCCACCGGGGAGCTGTTTTTT.

The count of this clone is one. The chain employs TRBV15 and TRBJ2-2; D perhaps matches TRBD2 (6 bases). Germline-derived CDR1 and CDR2 are LNHNV and YYDKDF (reference sequence). The CDR3 has 16 residues. V shed 7 bases and J shed 3 bases, with 18 bases lying between them. The DNA of the CDR3 is TGTGCCACCACCAAGACGGAGGGGCTGTACACCGGGGAGCTGTTTTTT. Its translation: CATTKTEGLYTGELFF.

The rearrangement joins TRBV20-1 to TRBJ1-6; weak D call: TRBD1 (5 bases). This CDR3 region has 11 residues. Germline lookup yields CDR1 DFQATT and CDR2 SNEGSKA (reference sequence). The CDR3 here is CGGGYNSPLHF. CDR3 DNA: TGCGGGGGGGGCTATAATTCACCCCTCCACTTT.

The chain links TRBV7-2 to TRBJ1-4; 9 bases fit TRBD1. With 2 bases clipped from V and 8 bases from J, the junction kept 9 bases outside the gene matches. CDR1 and CDR2 from the germline V gene are SGHTA and FQGNSA. The CDR3 has 16 amino acids. The CDR3 protein is CASSLKTGGVGEKLFF. CDR3 nucleotides: TGTGCCAGCAGCTTAAAAACAGGGGGCGTAGGCGAAAAACTGTTTTTT.

V gene TRBV6-5 combines with J gene TRBJ2-5; tentatively, D is TRBD1 or TRBD2 (5 bases each). CDR1 is MNHEY, CDR2 SVGAGI, per germline. The CDR3 sequence is 15 residues long. V was clipped by 2 bases and J by 2 bases, with 12 bases between them. In DNA form, the CDR3 reads TGTGCCAGCAGTTACCGGCCGGGGCGGCAAGAGACCCAGTACTTC. It encodes CASSYRPGRQETQYF.

The V and J genes are TRBV29-1 and TRBJ2-3; TRBD1 might be the D (5 bases). V was shortened by 2 bases and J by 5 bases, with 11 bases between the two germline ends. Germline V gives CDR1 SQVTM, CDR2 ANQGSEA. CDR3 length: 13 residues. CDR3 nucleotides: TGCAGCGTTGAATCCAGGGTGGGAGATACGCAGTATTTT. Translation gives CSVESRVGDTQYF.

DNA of the CDR3: TGCAGCGTTGACGCGGGCTATGGCTACACCTTC. Residues: CSVDAGYGYTF. The V gene is TRBV29-1, the J gene TRBJ1-2; D uncertain. V lost 3 bases and J 4 bases, leaving 6 bases between the germline ends. Germline V gives CDR1 SQVTM, CDR2 ANQGSEA. The CDR3 has 11 residues.

V gene TRBV29-1 combines with J gene TRBJ2-1, with 8 bases lining up with TRBD1. Germline-derived CDR1 and CDR2 are SQVTM and ANQGSEA. With V trimmed by 0 bases and J by 10 bases, 11 bases remained unmatched. The CDR3 extends over 15 amino acids. CDR3 protein: CSVEDTGQGFREQFF. The CDR3 nucleotides read TGCAGCGTTGAAGATACTGGACAGGGATTTCGAGAGCAGTTCTTC.